This TCR beta chain was observed in a study of CD8 T cells in Susac syndrome. Whole-study findings and limits: The study conceded that relatively few individuals underwent its TCR sequencing and HLA analysis.

Sequencing of TCR beta was undertaken in CD8+ and CD4+ T cells derived from blood. Negative isolation was used for CD8+ and CD4+ T cells and FACS enrichment for TEMRA cells. This CDR3 comprises 15 residues. After removal of 7 bases from V and 8 bases from J, the junction contained 16 bases not matched to a gene. The V gene's germline CDR1 is MNHEY and CDR2 SMNVEV (reference sequence). Random hexamers were used to reverse transcribe roughly 0.45 to 1 ug of RNA. The amplification used immunoSEQ multiplex PCR on TCR beta CDR3; it spanned 54 Vbeta and 13 Jbeta. TCRdb ran MiXCR on the immunoSEQ multiplex PCR reads and lists one entry per CDR3 protein. This sample has around 150,000 distinct CDR3 sequences; roughly 96% occur once, and the top ten carry approximately 0.12%. As regards this clonotype: Its antigen is unidentified.

The clonotype originates from a human donor with multiple sclerosis. Sample: CD4+ T cells from PBMCs. The chain has TRBV27 and TRBJ1-2, with 7 positions matching TRBD1. As DNA, the CDR3 is TGTGCCAGCAAGATCCAGGAGGGGGCTTTAGGCGGCTACACCTTC. It is translated as CASKIQEGALGGYTF.